This TCR beta chain derives from a study of control samples from healthy donors and cancer patients. Germline V CDR1 and CDR2: SGHRS, YFSETQ. CDR3 length: 14 amino acids. The ends were cut back, 0 bases at V and 7 bases at J, with 10 bases in the middle. Generated by immunoSEQ multiplex PCR, the TCRdb table keeps only in-frame clones and is missing some. The table has roughly 80,000 clones, more than 70% seen once. The source is a woman aged 50 to 65 in good health. This chain uses TRBV5-1 with TRBJ1-4; TRBD1 might be the D (5 bases). What was sequenced was blood. The chain's CDR3 is CASSLEGRSEKLFF. The CDR3 DNA follows: TGCGCCAGCAGCTTGGAGGGGCGGAGTGAAAAACTGTTTTTT.